Listed below are T cell receptor beta chains from one sample, sequenced in a study of T cell responses to AZD1222 COVID-19 vaccine. Data came from immunoSEQ multiplex PCR; TCRdb stores just in-frame clones and leaves some out. The table lists some 170,000 clones, about 90% of them singletons. Source: peripheral blood, taken on day 0 of MenACWY control vaccination. These TCRs come from an adult in good health. The CDR3 runs from the conserved cysteine through the conserved F or W. The D gene is left open where the match is weak. The size of a clone is reported for some rows only, either as once, few or many, or as a class for expanded clones.

>TRBJ2-1|TRBD2|TRBV5-1|.
TGCGCCAGCACCAGGACTAGCGGGAGCAATGAGCAGTTCTTC
CASTRTSGSNEQFF
>TRBJ2-5|.|TRBV11-2|.
TGTGCCAGCAGCCCACACACTCCTCAAGAGACCCAGTACTTC
CASSPHTPQETQYF
>TRBJ1-1|.|TRBV7-2|.
TGTGCCAGCAGCCCAGATCCAAACACTGAAGCTTTCTTT
CASSPDPNTEAFF
>TRBJ1-1|.|TRBV25-1|few
TGTGCCAGCAGTCTCCGGGACGGGAACACTGAAGCTTTCTTT
CASSLRDGNTEAFF
>TRBJ2-1|.|TRBV5-1|.
TGCGCCAGCAGCTTGGCCGGGGGACTCTCCTACAATGAGCAGTTCTTC
CASSLAGGLSYNEQFF
>TRBJ1-1|.|TRBV7-6|.
TGTGCCAGCAGCCCTGAATTGGGATGGGACCGCTTGGACACTGAAGCTTTCTTT
CASSPELGWDRLDTEAFF
>TRBJ1-2|TRBD1|TRBV6-2/TRBV6-3|.
TGTGCCAGCAGCGGACAGGGGGCGCGCGGCTACACCTTC
CASSGQGARGYTF
>TRBJ1-6|TRBD1|TRBV11-2|.
TGTGCCAGCAGCTTAGATCGGACAGGGAATTCACCCCTCCACTTT
CASSLDRTGNSPLHF
>TRBJ2-6|.|TRBV5-1|.
TGCGCCAGCAGCTTGGGAGGGGGTAGGTCTGGGGCCAACGTCCTGACTTTC
CASSLGGGRSGANVLTF
>TRBJ1-5|TRBD1|TRBV5-8|few
TGTGCCAGCAGCTTGGCCCGAACAGGGGCTCAGCCCCAGCATTTT
CASSLARTGAQPQHF
>TRBJ1-2|.|TRBV24-1|few
TGTGCCACCTGGGGCAGGGGCTCCAATGGCTACACCTTC
CATWGRGSNGYTF
>TRBJ2-7|.|TRBV7-2|.
TGTGCCAGCAGCTCCCCCCCTGGCGGGAACGAGCAGTACTTC
CASSSPPGGNEQYF
>TRBJ2-5|.|TRBV18|.
TGTGCCAGCTCACGGGACCAGTTGGAGACCCAGTACTTC
CASSRDQLETQYF
>TRBJ1-5|.|TRBV18|.
TGTGCCAGCTCACCAGGGGGGGGCGATCAGCCCCAGCATTTT
CASSPGGGDQPQHF
>TRBJ1-4|.|TRBV3-1/TRBV3-2|.
TGTGCCAGCAGCCCTTCCGGAGGGGTGGATGAAAAACTGTTTTTT
CASSPSGGVDEKLFF
>TRBJ1-4|.|TRBV6-5|.
TGTGCCAGCACCCCCTTGGGAGGGGGGTGGGAAAAACTGTTTTTT
CASTPLGGGWEKLFF
>TRBJ1-3|.|TRBV5-1|.
TGCGCCAGCAGCTTGTACGGACTGAGCTCTGGAAACACCATATATTTT
CASSLYGLSSGNTIYF
>TRBJ1-4|.|TRBV27|.
TGTGCCAGCAGTTTATCGATAGGGACCTCTAATGAAAAACTGTTTTTT
CASSLSIGTSNEKLFF
>TRBJ1-1|.|TRBV20-1|.
TGCAGTGCTAGAGAGGGCTGGGAAGCTTTCTTT
CSAREGWEAFF
>TRBJ2-1|TRBD2|TRBV7-9|few
TGTGCCAGCAGCTTGGGACTAGCGGGCTCCTACAATGAGCAGTTCTTC
CASSLGLAGSYNEQFF
>TRBJ2-7|TRBD1|TRBV7-2|.
TGTGCCAGCAGCCGGGGACAGGGTACTGCCTACGAGCAGTACTTC
CASSRGQGTAYEQYF
>TRBJ1-3|.|TRBV29-1|.
TGCAGCTTTAGCTCTGGAAACACCATATATTTT
CSFSSGNTIYF